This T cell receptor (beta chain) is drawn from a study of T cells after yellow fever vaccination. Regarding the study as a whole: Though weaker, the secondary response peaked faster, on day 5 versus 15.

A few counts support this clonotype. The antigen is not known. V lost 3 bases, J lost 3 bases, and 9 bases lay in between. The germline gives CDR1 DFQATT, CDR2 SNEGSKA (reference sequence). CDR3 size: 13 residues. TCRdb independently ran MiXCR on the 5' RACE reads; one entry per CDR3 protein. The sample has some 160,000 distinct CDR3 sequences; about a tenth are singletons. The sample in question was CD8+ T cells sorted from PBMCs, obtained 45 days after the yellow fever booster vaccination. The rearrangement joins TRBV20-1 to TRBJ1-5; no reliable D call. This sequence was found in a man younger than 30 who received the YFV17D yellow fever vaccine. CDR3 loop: CSASGGYNQPQHF. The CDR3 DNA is TGCAGTGCTAGCGGTGGATACAATCAGCCCCAGCATTTT.